These 3 T cell receptor beta chains were all obtained from the same sample, sequenced in a study of blood T cell repertoires in COVID-19. The assay was immunoSEQ multiplex PCR, and TCRdb's table has in-frame clones only and misses some. In the table there are about 200,000 clones, approximately 85% of which are singletons. Source material: PBMCs or T cells enriched from blood (not recorded which). The receptors derive from a man aged 40-49 years with acute COVID-19.

V usage is TRBV3-1 (or the pseudogene TRBV3-2) and J usage is TRBJ2-7; 8 bases agree with TRBD2. V shed 3 bases, J shed 3 bases, and the junction held 4 bases outside the gene matches. This CDR3 is 14 amino acids long. In germline, CDR1 is LGHDT, CDR2 YNNKEL (reference sequence). CDR3 in DNA: TGTGCCAGCAGCCAGGCCGGGAGGGTCTACGAGCAGTACTTC. It specifies CASSQAGRVYEQYF.

This sequence joins TRBV7-2 and TRBJ2-1; no clear D gene. The CDR3 has 15 residues. V lost 4 bases to trimming and J lost 2 bases, with 12 bases between them. CDR1 is SGHTA and CDR2 is FQGNSA in the germline V gene. CDR3 coding DNA: TGTGCCAGCAGCTCGGTCTGGAGCGCCTACAATGAGCAGTTCTTC. It is translated as CASSSVWSAYNEQFF.

This clone was counted once. As DNA, the CDR3 is TGTGCCAGCAGCCCTGGCGGCCGGGTCTGGGACATTCAGTACTTC. Its protein is CASSPGGRVWDIQYF. This chain joins TRBV3-1 (or the pseudogene TRBV3-2) and TRBJ2-4; the D is unclear. Germline CDR1 is LGHDT and CDR2 is YNNKEL (reference sequence). The CDR3 loop spans 15 amino acids. The V end lost 4 bases, the J end lost 8 bases, and 18 bases lay between the germline ends.